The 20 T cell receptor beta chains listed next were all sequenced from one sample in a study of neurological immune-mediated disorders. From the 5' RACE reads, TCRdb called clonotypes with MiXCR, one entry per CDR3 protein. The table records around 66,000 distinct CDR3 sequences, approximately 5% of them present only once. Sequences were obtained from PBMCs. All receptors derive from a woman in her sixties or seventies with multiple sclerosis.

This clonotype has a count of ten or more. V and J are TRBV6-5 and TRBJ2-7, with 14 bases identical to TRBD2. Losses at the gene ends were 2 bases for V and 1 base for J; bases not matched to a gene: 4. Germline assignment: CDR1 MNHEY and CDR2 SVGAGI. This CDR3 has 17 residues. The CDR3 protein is CASSYAGLAGGSYEQYF. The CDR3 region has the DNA TGTGCCAGCAGTTACGCCGGACTAGCGGGAGGTTCCTACGAGCAGTACTTC.

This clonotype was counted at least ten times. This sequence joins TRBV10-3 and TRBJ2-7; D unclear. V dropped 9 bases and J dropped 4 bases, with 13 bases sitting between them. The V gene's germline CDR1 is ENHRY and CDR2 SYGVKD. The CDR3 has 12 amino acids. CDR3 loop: CAIGLMGYEQYF. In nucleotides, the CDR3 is TGTGCCATAGGTCTTATGGGATACGAGCAGTACTTC.

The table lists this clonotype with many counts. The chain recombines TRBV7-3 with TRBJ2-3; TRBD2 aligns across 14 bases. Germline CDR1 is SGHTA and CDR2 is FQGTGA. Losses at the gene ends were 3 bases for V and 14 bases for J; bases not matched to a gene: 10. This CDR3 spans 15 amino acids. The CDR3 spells CASSFTGTSGSDRYF. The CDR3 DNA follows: TGTGCCAGCAGCTTCACCGGGACTAGCGGGAGTGATCGGTATTTT.

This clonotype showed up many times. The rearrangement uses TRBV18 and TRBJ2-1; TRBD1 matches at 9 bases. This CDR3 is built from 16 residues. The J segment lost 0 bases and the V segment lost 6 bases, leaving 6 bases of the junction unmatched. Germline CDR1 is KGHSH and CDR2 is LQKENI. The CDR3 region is CASSRGQGSSYNEQFF. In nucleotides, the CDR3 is TGTGCCAGCTCCCGAGGACAGGGGAGCTCCTACAATGAGCAGTTCTTC.

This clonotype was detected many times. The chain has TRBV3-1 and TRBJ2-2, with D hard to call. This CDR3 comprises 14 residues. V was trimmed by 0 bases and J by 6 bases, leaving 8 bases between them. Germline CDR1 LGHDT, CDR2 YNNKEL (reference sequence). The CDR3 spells CASSQESRAGELFF. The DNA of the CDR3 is TGTGCCAGCAGCCAAGAGTCAAGGGCCGGGGAGCTGTTTTTT.

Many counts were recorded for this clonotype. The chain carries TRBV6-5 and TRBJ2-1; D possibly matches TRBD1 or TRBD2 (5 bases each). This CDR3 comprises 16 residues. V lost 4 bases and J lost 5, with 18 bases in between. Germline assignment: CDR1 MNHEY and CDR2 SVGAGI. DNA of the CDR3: TGTGCCAGCAGTTCCCCCTCGGGACCCTATAACAATGAGCAGTTCTTC. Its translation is CASSSPSGPYNNEQFF.

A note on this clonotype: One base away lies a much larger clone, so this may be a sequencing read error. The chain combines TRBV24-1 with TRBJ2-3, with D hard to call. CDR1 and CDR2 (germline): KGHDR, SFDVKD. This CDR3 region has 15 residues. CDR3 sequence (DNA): TGTGCCAGCAGTGACCCCGGACGAAGAGGAGATACGCAGTATTTT. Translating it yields CASSDPGRRGDTQYF.

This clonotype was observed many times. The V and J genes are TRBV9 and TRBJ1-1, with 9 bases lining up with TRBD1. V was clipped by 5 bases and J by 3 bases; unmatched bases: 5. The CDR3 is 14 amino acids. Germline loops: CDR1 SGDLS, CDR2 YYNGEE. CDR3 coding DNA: TGTGCCAGCAGTGGACAGGGGTCGGACACTGAAGCTTTCTTT. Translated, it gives CASSGQGSDTEAFF.

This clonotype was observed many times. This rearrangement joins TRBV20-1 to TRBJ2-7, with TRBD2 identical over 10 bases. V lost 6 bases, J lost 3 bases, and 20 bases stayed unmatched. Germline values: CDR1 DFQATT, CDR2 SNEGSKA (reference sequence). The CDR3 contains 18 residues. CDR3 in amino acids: CSANGGGTSAPRNYEQYF. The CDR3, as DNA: TGCAGTGCCAACGGGGGGGGGACTAGCGCCCCCCGGAACTACGAGCAGTACTTC.

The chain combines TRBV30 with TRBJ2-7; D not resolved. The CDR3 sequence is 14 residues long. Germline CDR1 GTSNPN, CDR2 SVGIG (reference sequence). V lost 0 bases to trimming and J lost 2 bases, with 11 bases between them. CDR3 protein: CAWSVGRPAYEQYF. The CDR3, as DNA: TGTGCCTGGAGTGTAGGTAGGCCCGCCTACGAGCAGTACTTC.

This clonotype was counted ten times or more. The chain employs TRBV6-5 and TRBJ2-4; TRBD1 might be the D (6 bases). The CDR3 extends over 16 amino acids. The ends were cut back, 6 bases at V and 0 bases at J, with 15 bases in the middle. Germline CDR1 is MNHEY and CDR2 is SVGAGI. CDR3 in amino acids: CASRVQGPGAKNIQYF. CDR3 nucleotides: TGTGCCAGCAGGGTACAGGGCCCAGGAGCCAAAAACATTCAGTACTTC.

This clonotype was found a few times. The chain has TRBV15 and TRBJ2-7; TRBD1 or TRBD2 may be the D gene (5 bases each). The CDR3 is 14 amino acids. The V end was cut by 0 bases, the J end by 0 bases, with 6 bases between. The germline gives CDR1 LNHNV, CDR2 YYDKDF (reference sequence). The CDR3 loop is CATSREGRSYEQYF. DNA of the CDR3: TGTGCCACCAGCAGAGAGGGACGCTCCTACGAGCAGTACTTC.

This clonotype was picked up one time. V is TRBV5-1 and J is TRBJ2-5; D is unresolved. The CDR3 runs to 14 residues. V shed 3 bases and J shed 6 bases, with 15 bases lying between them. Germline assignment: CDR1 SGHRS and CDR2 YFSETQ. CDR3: CASSSGDIAQTQYF. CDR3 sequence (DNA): TGCGCCAGCAGCTCCGGAGACATCGCTCAGACCCAGTACTTC.

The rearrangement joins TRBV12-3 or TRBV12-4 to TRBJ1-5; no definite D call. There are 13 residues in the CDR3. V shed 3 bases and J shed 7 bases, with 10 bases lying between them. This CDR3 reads CASSFYRGQPQHF. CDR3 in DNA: TGTGCCAGCAGTTTTTACCGAGGGCAGCCCCAGCATTTT.

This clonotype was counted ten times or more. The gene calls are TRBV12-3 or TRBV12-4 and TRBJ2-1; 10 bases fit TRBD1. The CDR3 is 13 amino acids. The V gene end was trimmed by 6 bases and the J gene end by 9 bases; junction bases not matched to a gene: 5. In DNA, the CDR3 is TGTGCCAGCAGCAGACAGGGGGCGGGTGAGCAGTTCTTC. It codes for CASSRQGAGEQFF.

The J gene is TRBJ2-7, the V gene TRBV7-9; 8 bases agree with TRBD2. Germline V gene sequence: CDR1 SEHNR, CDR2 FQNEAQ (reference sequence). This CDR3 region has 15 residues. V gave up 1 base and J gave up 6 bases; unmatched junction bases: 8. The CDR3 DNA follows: TGTGCCAGCAGCTTAGGTCGGCGGGAGGATTCCGAGCAGTACTTC. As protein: CASSLGRREDSEQYF.

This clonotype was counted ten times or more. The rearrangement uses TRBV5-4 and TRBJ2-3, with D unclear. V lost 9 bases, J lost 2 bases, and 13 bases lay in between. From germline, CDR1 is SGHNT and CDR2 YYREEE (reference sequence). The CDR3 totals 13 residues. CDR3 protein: CATRAPNTDTQYF. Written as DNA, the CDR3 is TGTGCCACCCGAGCACCCAACACAGATACGCAGTATTTT.

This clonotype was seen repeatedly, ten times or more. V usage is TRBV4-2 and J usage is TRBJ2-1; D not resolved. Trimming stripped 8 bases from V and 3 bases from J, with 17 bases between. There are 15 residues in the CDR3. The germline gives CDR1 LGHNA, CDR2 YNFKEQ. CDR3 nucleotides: TGTGCCAGCCCCTTCGCGGCTAGACACTACAATGAGCAGTTCTTC. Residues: CASPFAARHYNEQFF.

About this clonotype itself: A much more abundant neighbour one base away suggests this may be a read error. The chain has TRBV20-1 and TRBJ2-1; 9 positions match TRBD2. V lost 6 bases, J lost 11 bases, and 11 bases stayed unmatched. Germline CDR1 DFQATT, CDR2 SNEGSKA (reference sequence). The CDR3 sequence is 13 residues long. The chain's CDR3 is CSAHLPSGKKQFF. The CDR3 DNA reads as TGCAGTGCGCATCTCCCTAGCGGGAAAAAGCAGTTCTTC.

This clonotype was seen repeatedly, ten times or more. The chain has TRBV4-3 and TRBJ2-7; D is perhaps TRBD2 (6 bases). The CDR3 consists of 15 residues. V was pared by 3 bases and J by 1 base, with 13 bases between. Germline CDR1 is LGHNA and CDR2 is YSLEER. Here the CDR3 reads CASSHGRGPSYEQYF. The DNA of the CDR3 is TGCGCCAGCAGCCACGGGAGAGGGCCATCCTACGAGCAGTACTTC.